This T cell receptor beta chain was sequenced during a study of blood T cell repertoires in COVID-19. Study-wide context: Spain, Italy and the United States supplied samples that represented acute and convalescent COVID-19.

The CDR3 spans 17 residues. Looked up from germline, CDR1 is SGHNT and CDR2 is YYREEE (reference sequence). After removal of 3 bases from V and 1 base from J, the junction contained 7 bases not matched to a gene. Sequencing was performed with immunoSEQ multiplex PCR; in TCRdb, only in-frame clones are kept and a portion is missing. The top ten hold 1.4% of the sample, which has over 350,000 clones, roughly 88% seen once. The sequenced sample was peripheral blood. The clonotype was recovered from a woman in her thirties with active or convalescent COVID-19. The chain employs TRBV5-4 and TRBJ2-1; 10 positions agree with TRBD2. The CDR3 reads CASSSRLAGSSYNEQFF. CDR3 in DNA: TGTGCCAGCAGCTCTCGACTAGCGGGCAGTTCCTACAATGAGCAGTTCTTC.